Listed below are T cell receptor beta chains from one sample, sequenced in a study of siplizumab effects on memory and regulatory T cells. The repertoire was sequenced with immunoSEQ multiplex PCR; TCRdb's copy has only in-frame clones and lacks some. Of 110,000 or so clones listed, about 91% are singletons. The sequenced material came from Tregs sorted from blood. Receptors were obtained from a human donor in good health. CDR3s include the opening cysteine and the closing phenylalanine or tryptophan.

V gene: TRBV9; J gene: TRBJ2-3; CDR3 protein: CASSVVGGATDTQYF
V gene: TRBV6-1; J gene: TRBJ2-5; CDR3 protein: CASPGDRIRETQYF
V gene: TRBV2; J gene: TRBJ2-1; CDR3 protein: CASRPTSGSRSYNEQFF
V gene: TRBV18; J gene: TRBJ2-7; CDR3 protein: CASSPGGSYEQYF
V gene: TRBV6-5; J gene: TRBJ2-6; CDR3 protein: CASSYLSGANVLTF
V gene: TRBV7-6; J gene: TRBJ2-5; CDR3 protein: CASSLGGGETQYF
V gene: TRBV5-1; J gene: TRBJ2-1; CDR3 protein: CASSLAAGTSGNEQFF
V gene: TRBV6-1; J gene: TRBJ2-7; CDR3 protein: CASSHDREQYF
V gene: TRBV25-1; J gene: TRBJ1-2; CDR3 protein: CASSEYRAIGNYGYTF
V gene: TRBV7-8; J gene: TRBJ2-7; CDR3 protein: CASSPQGIPYEQYF
V gene: TRBV9; J gene: TRBJ1-5; CDR3 protein: CASSAGDRDAQPQHF
V gene: TRBV7-7; J gene: TRBJ2-1; CDR3 protein: CASSSSLVGNEQFF
V gene: TRBV28; J gene: TRBJ1-5; CDR3 protein: CASTRGTAYSNQPQHF
V gene: TRBV6-1; J gene: TRBJ1-1; CDR3 protein: CASYVSGLYTEAFF
V gene: TRBV15; J gene: TRBJ2-5; CDR3 protein: CATSRRTAGVETQYF
V gene: TRBV10-3; J gene: TRBJ2-5; CDR3 protein: CAISDLKPTRETQYF